One sample yielded the 6 T cell receptor beta chains listed below, sequenced in a study of OX40 agonist ivuxolimab in advanced cancers. Method: immunoSEQ multiplex PCR; TCRdb's copy keeps in-frame clones and lacks some. The profile shows 69,000 or so clones, 85% to 90% of them singletons. The sample was CD4+ or CD8+ T cells sorted from blood, taken in a trial of the OX40 agonist ivuxolimab. These receptor sequences come from an adult with an advanced solid tumor such as melanoma, head and neck, liver or kidney cancer.

The CDR3 coding sequence is TGCGCCAGCAGCTACTTGACAGCAGTGAACACTGAAGCTTTCTTT. This encodes CASSYLTAVNTEAFF. This chain uses TRBV5-1 with TRBJ1-1, with D tentatively TRBD1 (5 bases). From germline, CDR1 is SGHRS and CDR2 YFSETQ. V was cut by 3 bases and J by 0 bases, with 12 bases left in between. CDR3 length equals 15 residues.

The V and J genes are TRBV7-8 and TRBJ1-1, with 7 nucleotides matching TRBD1. Per germline, CDR1 SGHVS and CDR2 FQNEAQ. The V and J ends lost 5 bases and 1 base, in that order; junction bases with no gene match: 7. This CDR3 region has 15 residues. This CDR3 is CASSPDRDRNTEAFF. CDR3 coding DNA: TGTGCCAGCAGCCCCGACAGGGATAGGAACACTGAAGCTTTCTTT.

The chain recombines TRBV30 with TRBJ2-3; 9 nucleotides agree with TRBD2. With V trimmed by 8 bases and J by 0 bases, 15 bases remained unmatched. Looked up from germline, CDR1 is GTSNPN and CDR2 is SVGIG (reference sequence). CDR3 length: 17 amino acids. The CDR3 region is CARSPGGGASSTDTQYF. The CDR3 coding sequence is TGTGCCCGATCACCAGGCGGGGGGGCCTCTAGCACAGATACGCAGTATTTT.

This clone was seen a single time. V gene TRBV30 combines with J gene TRBJ1-1; unclear D gene. V gave up 0 bases and J gave up 4 bases, with 9 bases separating them. Germline CDR1 and CDR2: GTSNPN and SVGIG (reference sequence). CDR3 length: 13 amino acids. The CDR3 region has the DNA TGTGCCTGGAGTGTATATGGAGCCACTGAAGCTTTCTTT. Translated, it gives CAWSVYGATEAFF.

This clone is a singleton in its sample. This chain links TRBV7-3 with TRBJ2-1; D is undetermined. CDR1 is SGHTA and CDR2 is FQGTGA in the germline V gene. The CDR3 loop spans 14 amino acids. With 1 base removed from V and 1 base from J, the gap between germline ends came to 5 bases. For the CDR3, the DNA is TGTGCCAGCAGCTTAATAGCTTCCTACAATGAGCAGTTCTTC. Translating it yields CASSLIASYNEQFF.

This clone was seen a few times. The chain combines TRBV28 with TRBJ1-2; D is unclear. Germline V lookup: CDR1 MDHEN, CDR2 SYDVKM. V was cut by 2 bases and J by 6 bases, with 16 bases left in between. This CDR3 has 15 residues. The CDR3 reads CASSLGFLGGNGYTF. The CDR3 region has the DNA TGTGCCAGCAGTTTAGGGTTTTTGGGAGGCAATGGCTACACCTTC.